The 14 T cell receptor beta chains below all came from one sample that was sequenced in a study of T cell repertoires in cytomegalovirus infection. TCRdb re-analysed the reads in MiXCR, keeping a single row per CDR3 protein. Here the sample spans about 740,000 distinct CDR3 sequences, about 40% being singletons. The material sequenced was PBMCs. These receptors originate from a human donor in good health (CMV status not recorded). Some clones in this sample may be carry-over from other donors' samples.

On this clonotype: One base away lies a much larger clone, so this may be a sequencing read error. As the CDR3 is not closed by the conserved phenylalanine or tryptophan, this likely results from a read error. CDR3 protein: CASSLSFIRGTVQETQYL. The CDR3 region has the DNA TGTGCCAGCAGTTTATCATTTATTCGGGGGACGGTACAAGAGACCCAGTACTTA. V gene TRBV28 combines with J gene TRBJ2-5, with D maybe TRBD2 (6 bases). The V and J ends lost 1 base and 2 bases respectively, with 20 bases between them. The CDR3 extends over 18 amino acids. The V gene's germline CDR1 is MDHEN and CDR2 SYDVKM.

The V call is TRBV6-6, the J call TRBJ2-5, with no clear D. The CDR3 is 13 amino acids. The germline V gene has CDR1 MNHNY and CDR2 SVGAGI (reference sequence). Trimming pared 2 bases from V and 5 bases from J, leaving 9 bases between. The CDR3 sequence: CASSYRVHETQYF. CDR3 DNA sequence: TGTGCCAGCAGTTACAGGGTTCACGAGACCCAGTACTTC.

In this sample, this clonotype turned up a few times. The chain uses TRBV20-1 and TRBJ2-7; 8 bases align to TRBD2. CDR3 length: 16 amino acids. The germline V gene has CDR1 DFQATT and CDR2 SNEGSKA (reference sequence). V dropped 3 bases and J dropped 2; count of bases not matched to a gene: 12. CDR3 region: CSARRYGGRKTYEQYF. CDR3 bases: TGCAGTGCTAGGAGGTATGGCGGGAGGAAAACCTACGAGCAGTACTTC.

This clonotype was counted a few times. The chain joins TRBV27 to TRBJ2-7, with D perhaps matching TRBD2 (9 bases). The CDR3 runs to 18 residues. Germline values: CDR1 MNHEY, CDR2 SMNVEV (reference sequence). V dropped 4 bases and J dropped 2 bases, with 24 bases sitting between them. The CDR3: CASSWGTGPSGVTYEQYF. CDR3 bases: TGTGCCAGCAGTTGGGGGACAGGCCCTAGCGGGGTTACCTACGAGCAGTACTTC.

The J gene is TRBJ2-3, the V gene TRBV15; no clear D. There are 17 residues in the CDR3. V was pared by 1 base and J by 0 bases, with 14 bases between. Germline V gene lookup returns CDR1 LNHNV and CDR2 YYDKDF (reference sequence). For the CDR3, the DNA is TGTGCCACCAGCAGAGGCGGCGTCGGAGCTAGCACAGATACGCAGTATTTT. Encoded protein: CATSRGGVGASTDTQYF.

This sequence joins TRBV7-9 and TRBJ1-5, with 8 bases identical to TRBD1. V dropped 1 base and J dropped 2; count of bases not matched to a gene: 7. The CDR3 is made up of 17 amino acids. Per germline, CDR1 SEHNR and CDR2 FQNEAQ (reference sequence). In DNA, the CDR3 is TGTGCCAGCAGCTTAGGGACAGGGAATGCGGGCAATCAGCCCCAGCATTTT. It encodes CASSLGTGNAGNQPQHF.

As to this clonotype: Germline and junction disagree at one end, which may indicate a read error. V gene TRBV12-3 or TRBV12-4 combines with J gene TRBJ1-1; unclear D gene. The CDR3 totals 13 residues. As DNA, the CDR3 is TGTGCCAGAAGCTGGGCGGAGAACACTGAATCTTTCTTT. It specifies CARSWAENTESFF.

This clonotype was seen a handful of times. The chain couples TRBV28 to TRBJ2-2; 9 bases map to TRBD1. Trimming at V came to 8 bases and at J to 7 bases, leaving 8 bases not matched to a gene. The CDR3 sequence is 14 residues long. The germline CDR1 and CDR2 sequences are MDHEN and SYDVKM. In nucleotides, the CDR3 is TGTGCCAGCCGACAGGGGGGCACGATCGGGGAGCTGTTTTTT. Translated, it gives CASRQGGTIGELFF.

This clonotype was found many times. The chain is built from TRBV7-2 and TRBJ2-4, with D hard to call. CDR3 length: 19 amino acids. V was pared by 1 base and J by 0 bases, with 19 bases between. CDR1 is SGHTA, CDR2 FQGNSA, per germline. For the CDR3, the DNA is TGTGCCAGCAGCTTAGGGGTTCCTCACGAGGTTTTAGCCAAAAACATTCAGTACTTC. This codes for CASSLGVPHEVLAKNIQYF.

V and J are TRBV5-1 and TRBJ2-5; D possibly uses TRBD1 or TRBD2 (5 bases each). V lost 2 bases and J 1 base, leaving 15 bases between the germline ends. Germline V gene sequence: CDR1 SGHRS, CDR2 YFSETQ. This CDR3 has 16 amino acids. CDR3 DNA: TGCGCCAGCAGCTTTTATTCGGGGACGTCCCAAGAGACCCAGTACTTC. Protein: CASSFYSGTSQETQYF.

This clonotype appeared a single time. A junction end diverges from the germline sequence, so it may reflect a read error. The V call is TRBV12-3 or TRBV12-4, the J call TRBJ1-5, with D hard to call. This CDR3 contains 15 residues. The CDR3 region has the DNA TGTGCCAGCAGTCCCGGGGTTTATGGCAATCAGCACCAGCATTTT. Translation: CASSPGVYGNQHQHF.

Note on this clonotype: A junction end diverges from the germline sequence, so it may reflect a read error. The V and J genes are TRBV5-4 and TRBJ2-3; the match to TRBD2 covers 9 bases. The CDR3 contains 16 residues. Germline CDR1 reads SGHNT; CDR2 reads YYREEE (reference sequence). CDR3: CASSQISGSGTDTPYF. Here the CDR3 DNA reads TGTGCCAGCAGCCAAATTAGCGGGAGTGGCACAGATACGCCGTATTTT.

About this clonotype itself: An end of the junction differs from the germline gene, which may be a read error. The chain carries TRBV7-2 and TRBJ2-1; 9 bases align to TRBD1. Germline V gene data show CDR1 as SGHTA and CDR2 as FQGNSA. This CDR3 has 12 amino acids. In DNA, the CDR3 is TGTGCCAGCAGCTCGCCCGGGACAGGGCTCCTCTTC. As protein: CASSSPGTGLLF.

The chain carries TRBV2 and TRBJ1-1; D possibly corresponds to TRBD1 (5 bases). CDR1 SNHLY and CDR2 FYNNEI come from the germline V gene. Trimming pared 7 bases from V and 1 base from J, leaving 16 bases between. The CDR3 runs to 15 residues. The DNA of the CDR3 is TGTGCCAGCAACCAAGGGGTGGGGGAGAACACTGAAGCTTTCTTT. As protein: CASNQGVGENTEAFF.